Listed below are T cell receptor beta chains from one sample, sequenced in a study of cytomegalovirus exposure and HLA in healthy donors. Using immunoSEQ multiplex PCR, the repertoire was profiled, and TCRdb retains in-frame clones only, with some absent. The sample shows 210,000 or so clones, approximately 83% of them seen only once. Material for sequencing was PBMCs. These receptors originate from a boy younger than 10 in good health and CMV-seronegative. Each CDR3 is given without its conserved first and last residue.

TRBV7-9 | ASSSRPRGRDYGYT
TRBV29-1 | SVGGSYNPATYEQY
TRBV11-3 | ASSFRLAGGPETQY
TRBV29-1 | SGSGPTGELF
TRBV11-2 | ASSPQGGSYNSPLH
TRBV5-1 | ASSPQGDGYT
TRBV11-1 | ASSLSGGITDTQY
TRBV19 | ASSSTGTGLSEQF
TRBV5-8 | ASSKERLGGTGELF
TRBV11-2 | ASSTRQGNTEAF
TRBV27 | ASSRADTRAEQY
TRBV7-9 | SSLGAGTEAF
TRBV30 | AWGHRRETQY
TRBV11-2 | ASSLAGSEQY
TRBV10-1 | ASSNGGIYNEQF
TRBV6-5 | ASSFNRGVGLVV
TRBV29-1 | SVEEMGADTQY
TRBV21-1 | ASSKGDRDSYEQY
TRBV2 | ASTSRRDYEQY
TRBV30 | ALAGGIGELF
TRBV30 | AWGGTYEQY
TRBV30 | ARSGQPSSEQY
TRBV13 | ASSLRGLQETQY
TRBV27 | ASSLALGNEQF
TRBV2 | ASRQTNYGYT
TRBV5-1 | ASSTKAGGAETQY
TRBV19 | ASSIGPGGVPREQY
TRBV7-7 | ASSLSMNTEAF
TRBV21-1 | ASSKEIRGGQNTEAF
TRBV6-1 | ASSEGTGAYEQY
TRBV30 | AWSAGLAVSEQY
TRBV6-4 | ASKEGEDTDTQY